This T cell receptor (beta chain) is drawn from a study of STAT5B mutations in CD4+ large granular lymphocyte leukemia. The germline CDR1 and CDR2 sequences are SGHDT and YYEEEE. Trimming removed 0 bases from V and 2 bases from J, with 6 bases in between. The CDR3 contains 14 residues. Measured with immunoSEQ multiplex PCR; TCRdb has only the in-frame clones, and not every one. Among about 35,000 clones listed, more than 60% were seen once. This clone appeared a single time. This receptor was taken from a human donor in good health. Sequenced input: CD4+ T cells from blood buffy coats. This chain uses TRBV5-6 with TRBJ2-1, with a possible D match to TRBD2 (5 bases). CDR3 bases: TGTGCCAGCAGCTTGGCCGGGGCCTACAATGAGCAGTTCTTC. Translated, it gives CASSLAGAYNEQFF. The full variable domain, its missing parts supplied by reference TRBV5-6 and TRBJ2-1, is DAGVTQSPTHLIKTRGQQVTLRCSPKSGHDTVSWYQQALGQGPQFIFQYYEEEERQRGNFPDRFSGHQFPNYSSELNVNALLLGDSALYLCASSLAGAYNEQFFGPGTRLTVL.